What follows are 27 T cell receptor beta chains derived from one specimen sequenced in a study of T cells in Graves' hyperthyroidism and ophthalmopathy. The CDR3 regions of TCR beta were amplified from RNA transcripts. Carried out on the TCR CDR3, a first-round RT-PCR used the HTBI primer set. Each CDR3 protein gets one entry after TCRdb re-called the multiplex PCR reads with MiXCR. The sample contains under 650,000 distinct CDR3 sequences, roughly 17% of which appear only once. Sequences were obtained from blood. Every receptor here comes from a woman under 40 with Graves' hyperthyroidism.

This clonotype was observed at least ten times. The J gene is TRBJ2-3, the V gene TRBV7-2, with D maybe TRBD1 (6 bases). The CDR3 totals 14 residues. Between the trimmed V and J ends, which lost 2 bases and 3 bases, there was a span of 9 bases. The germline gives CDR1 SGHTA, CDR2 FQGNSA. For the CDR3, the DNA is TGTGCCAGCAGCTTATATCAGGGGACAGATACGCAGTATTTT. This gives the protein CASSLYQGTDTQYF.

In DNA, the CDR3 is TGTGCCAGCAGCTCCGTGGGACTAGCGGGTGAGACCCAGTACTTC. Its protein product is CASSSVGLAGETQYF. The rearrangement links TRBV13 to TRBJ2-5; 12 bases agree with TRBD2. Germline V lookup: CDR1 PRHDT, CDR2 FYEKMQ (reference sequence). V dropped 4 bases and J dropped 5; count of bases not matched to a gene: 5. The CDR3 has 15 amino acids.

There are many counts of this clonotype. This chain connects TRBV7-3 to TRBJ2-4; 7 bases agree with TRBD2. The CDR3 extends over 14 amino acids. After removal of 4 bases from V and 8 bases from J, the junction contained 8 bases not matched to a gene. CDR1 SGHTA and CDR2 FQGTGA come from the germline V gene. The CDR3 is CASSSWGGTDIQYF. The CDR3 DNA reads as TGTGCCAGCAGCTCCTGGGGGGGGACCGACATTCAGTACTTC.

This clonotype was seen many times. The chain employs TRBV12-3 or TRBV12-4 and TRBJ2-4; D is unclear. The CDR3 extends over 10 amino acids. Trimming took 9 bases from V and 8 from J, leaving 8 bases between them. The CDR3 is CARSAHIQYF. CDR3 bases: TGTGCCAGGTCAGCGCACATTCAGTACTTC.

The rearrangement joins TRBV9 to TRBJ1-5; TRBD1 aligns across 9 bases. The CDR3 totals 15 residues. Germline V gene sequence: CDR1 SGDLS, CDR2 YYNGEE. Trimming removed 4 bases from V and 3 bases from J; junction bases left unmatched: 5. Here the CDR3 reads CASSWGQGTNQPQHF. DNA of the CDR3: TGTGCCAGCAGCTGGGGACAGGGCACCAATCAGCCCCAGCATTTT.

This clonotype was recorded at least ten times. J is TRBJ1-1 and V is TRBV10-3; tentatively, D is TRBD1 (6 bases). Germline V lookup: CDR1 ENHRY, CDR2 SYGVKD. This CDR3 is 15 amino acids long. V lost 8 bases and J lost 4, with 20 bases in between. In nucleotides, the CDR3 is TGTGCCATCGGACAATCAACAGGGTGGGGCACTGAAGCTTTCTTT. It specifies CAIGQSTGWGTEAFF.

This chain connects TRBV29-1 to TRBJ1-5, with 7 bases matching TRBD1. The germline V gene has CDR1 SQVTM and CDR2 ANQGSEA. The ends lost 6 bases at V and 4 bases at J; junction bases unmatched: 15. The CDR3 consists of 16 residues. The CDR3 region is CSVYRGQTGPNQPQHF. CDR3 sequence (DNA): TGCAGCGTCTATAGGGGGCAGACAGGTCCAAATCAGCCCCAGCATTTT.

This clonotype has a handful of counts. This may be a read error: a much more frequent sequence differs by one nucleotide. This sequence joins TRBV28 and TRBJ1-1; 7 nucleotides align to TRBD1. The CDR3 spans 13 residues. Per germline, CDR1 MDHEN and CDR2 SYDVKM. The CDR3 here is CASRPGQYTETFF. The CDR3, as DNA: TGTGCCAGCAGACCGGGACAGTACACTGAAACTTTCTTT.

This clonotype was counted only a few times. The chain's CDR3 is CASSLAFLGPNTGELFF. CDR3 nucleotide sequence: TGCGCCAGCAGCTTGGCCTTCCTGGGCCCGAACACCGGGGAGCTGTTTTTT. This chain joins TRBV5-1 and TRBJ2-2; no clear D gene. Trimming pared 0 bases from V and 0 bases from J, leaving 12 bases between. This CDR3 region has 17 residues. Germline-derived CDR1 and CDR2 are SGHRS and YFSETQ.

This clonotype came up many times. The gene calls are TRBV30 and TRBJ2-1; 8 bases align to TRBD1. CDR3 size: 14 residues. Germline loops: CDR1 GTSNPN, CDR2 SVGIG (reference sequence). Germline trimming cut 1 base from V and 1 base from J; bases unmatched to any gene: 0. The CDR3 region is CAWSGTGSYNEQFF. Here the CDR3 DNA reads TGTGCCTGGAGTGGGACAGGGTCCTACAATGAGCAGTTCTTC.

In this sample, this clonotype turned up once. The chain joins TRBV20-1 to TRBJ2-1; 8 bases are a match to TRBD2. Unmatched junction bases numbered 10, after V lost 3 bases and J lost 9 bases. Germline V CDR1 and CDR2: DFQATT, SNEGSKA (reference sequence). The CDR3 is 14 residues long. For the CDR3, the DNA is TGCAGTGCTAGTGTGGCGGGAGGCCCCGGTGAGCAGTTCTTC. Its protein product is CSASVAGGPGEQFF.

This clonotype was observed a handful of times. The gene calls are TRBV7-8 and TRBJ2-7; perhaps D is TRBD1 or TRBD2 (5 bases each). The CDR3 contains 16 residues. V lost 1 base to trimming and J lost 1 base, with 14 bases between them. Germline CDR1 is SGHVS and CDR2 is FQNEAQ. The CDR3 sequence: CASSLVSGDLSYEQYF. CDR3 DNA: TGTGCCAGCAGCTTAGTATCCGGGGACCTTTCCTACGAGCAGTACTTC. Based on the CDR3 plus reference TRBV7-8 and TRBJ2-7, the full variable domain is GAGVSQSPRYKVAKRGQDVALRCDPISGHVSLFWYQQALGQGPEFLTYFQNEAQLDKSGLPSDRFFAERPEGSVSTLKIQRTQQEDSAVYLCASSLVSGDLSYEQYFGPGTRLTVT.

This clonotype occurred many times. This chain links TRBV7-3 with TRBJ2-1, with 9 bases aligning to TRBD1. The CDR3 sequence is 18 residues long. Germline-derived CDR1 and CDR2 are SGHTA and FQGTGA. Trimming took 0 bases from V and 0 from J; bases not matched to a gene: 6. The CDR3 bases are TGTGCCAGCAGCTTAACATCAGGGACAGGGAGCTCCTACAATGAGCAGTTCTTC. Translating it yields CASSLTSGTGSSYNEQFF.

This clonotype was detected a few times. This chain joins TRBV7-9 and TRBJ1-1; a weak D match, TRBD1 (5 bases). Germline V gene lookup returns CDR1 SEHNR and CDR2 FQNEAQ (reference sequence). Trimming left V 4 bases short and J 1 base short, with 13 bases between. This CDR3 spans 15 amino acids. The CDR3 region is CASSSTTGGNTEAFF. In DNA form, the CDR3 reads TGTGCCAGCAGCTCGACGACGGGGGGGAACACTGAAGCTTTCTTT.

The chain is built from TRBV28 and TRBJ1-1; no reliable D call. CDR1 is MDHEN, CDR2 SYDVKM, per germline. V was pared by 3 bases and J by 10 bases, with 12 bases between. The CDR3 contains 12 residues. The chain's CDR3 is CASSLSRSLAFF. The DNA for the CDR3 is TGTGCCAGCAGTTTGTCGCGGAGTTTAGCTTTCTTT.

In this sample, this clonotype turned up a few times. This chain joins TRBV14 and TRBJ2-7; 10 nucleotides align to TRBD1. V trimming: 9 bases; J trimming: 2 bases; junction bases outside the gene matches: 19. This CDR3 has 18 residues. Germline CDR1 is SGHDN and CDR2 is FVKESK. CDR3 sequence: CARTRTGGPSRTTYEQYF. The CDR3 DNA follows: TGTGCCAGGACCCGGACAGGGGGACCCTCTCGTACAACCTACGAGCAGTACTTC.

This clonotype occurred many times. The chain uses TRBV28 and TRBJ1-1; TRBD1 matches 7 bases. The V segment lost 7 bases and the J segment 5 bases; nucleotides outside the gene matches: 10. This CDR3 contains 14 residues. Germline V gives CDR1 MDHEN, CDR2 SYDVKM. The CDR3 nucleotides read TGTGCCAGCAACCCTCACAGGGGTTTAACTGAAGCTTTCTTT. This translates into CASNPHRGLTEAFF.

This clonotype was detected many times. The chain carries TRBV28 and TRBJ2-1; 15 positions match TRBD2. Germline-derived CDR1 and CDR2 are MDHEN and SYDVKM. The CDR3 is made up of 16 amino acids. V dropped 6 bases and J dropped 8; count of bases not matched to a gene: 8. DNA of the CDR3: TGTGCCAGCAGCCTACGGACTAGCGGGAGGGTCGATGAGCAGTTCTTC. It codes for CASSLRTSGRVDEQFF. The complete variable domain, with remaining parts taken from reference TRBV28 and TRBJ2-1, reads DVKVTQSSRYLVKRTGEKVFLECVQDMDHENMFWYRQDPGLGLRLIYFSYDVKMKEKGDIPEGYSVSREKKERFSLILESASTNQTSMYLCASSLRTSGRVDEQFFGPGTRLTVL.

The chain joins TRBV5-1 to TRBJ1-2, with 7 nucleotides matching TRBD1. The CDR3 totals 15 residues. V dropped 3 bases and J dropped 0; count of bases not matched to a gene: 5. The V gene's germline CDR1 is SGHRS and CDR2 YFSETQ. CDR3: CASSSGQATNYGYTF. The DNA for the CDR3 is TGCGCCAGCAGCTCAGGACAGGCCACTAACTATGGCTACACCTTC.

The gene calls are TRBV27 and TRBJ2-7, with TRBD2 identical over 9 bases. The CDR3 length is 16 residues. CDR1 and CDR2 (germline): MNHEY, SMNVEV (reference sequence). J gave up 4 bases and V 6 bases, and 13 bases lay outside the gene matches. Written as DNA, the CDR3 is TGTGCCAGCAGAACGACCAGCGGGGGGCGCGGGTACGAGCAGTACTTC. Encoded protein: CASRTTSGGRGYEQYF.

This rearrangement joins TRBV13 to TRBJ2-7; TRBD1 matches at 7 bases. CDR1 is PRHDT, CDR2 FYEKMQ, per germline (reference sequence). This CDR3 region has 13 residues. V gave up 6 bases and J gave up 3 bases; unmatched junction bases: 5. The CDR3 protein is CASRARDSYEQYF. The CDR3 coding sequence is TGTGCCAGCAGGGCCCGGGACAGCTACGAGCAGTACTTC.

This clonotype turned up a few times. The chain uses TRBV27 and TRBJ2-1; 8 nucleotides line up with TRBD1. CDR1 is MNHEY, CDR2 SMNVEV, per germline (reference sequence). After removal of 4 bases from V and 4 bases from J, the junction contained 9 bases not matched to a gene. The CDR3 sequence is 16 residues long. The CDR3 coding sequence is TGTGCCAGCAGTTCCCTGACAGGGGCCCCTTACAATGAGCAGTTCTTC. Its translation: CASSSLTGAPYNEQFF.

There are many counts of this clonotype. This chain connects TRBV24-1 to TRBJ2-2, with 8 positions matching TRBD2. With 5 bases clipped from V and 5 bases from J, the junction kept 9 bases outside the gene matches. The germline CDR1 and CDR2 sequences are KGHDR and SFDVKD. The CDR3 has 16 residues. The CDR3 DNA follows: TGTGCCACCAGTGGAGGAGCGGGAGTGAATACCGGGGAGCTGTTTTTT. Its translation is CATSGGAGVNTGELFF.

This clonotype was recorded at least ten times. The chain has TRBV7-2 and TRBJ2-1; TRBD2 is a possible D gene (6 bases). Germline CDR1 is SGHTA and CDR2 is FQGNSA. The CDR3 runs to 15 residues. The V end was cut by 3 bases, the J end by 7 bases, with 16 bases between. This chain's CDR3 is CASSLTAGRRNEQFF. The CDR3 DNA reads TGTGCCAGCAGCTTGACCGCTGGGAGGAGGAATGAGCAGTTCTTC.

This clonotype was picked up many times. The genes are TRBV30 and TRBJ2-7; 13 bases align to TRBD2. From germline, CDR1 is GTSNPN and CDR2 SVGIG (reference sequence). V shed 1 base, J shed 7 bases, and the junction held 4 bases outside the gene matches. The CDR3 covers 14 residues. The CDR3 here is CAWSEGLAGNEQYF. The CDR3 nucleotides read TGTGCCTGGAGTGAGGGACTAGCGGGAAATGAGCAGTACTTC.

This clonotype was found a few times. CDR3 protein: CASSPWQGAVNEQFF. The CDR3 nucleotides read TGTGCCAGTAGTCCTTGGCAGGGGGCGGTCAATGAGCAGTTCTTC. This chain joins TRBV19 and TRBJ2-1, with 8 bases fitting TRBD1. J was trimmed by 6 bases and V by 5 bases; bases with no gene match: 9. The CDR3 loop spans 15 amino acids. Germline V CDR1 and CDR2: LNHDA, SQIVND (reference sequence).

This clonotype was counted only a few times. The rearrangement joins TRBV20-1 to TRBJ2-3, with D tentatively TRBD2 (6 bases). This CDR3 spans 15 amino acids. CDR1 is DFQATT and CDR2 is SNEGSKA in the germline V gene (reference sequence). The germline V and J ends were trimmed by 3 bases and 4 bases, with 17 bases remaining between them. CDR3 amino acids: CSARPLAGLADTQYF. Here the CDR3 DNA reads TGCAGTGCTAGGCCTCTGGCGGGATTGGCAGATACGCAGTATTTT.